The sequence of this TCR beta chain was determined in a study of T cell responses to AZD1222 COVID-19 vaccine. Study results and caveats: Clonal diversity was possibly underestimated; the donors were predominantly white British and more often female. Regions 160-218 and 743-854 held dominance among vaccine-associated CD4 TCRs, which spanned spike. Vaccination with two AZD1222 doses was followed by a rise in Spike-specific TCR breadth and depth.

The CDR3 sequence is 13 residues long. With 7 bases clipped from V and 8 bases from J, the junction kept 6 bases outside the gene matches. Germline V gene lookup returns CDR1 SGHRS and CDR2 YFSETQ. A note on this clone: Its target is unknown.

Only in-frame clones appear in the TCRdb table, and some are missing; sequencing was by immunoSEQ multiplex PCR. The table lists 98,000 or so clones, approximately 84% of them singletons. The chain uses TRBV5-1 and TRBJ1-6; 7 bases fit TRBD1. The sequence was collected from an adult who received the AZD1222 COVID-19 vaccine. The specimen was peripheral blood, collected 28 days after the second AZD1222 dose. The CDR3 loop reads CASATGWDSPLHF. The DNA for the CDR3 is TGCGCCAGCGCGACAGGGTGGGATTCACCCCTCCACTTT.